This T cell receptor beta chain comes out of a study of vaccination effects on CD4 cells after COVID-19. Study results and limitations: Clones from infection and from vaccination both contracted markedly late after vaccination.

The assay was immunoSEQ multiplex PCR, and TCRdb's table has in-frame clones only and misses some. The table lists approximately 30,000 clones, about 63% of them singletons, with 25% to 30% in the top ten. A word on this clone: Its antigen remains unknown.

V dropped 6 bases and J dropped 7; count of bases not matched to a gene: 11. The CDR3 length is 16 residues. The V gene's germline CDR1 is MNHNY and CDR2 SVGAGI (reference sequence). Expansion with viral peptide pools was applied to antigen-specific CD4+ T cells by the ViraFEST assay prior to sequencing. Isolation of CD4+ T cells took place after around 10 days of culture. Each vaccine recipient was nucleocapsid antibody negative and had no prior SARS-CoV-2 infection. Cultures had half their medium replaced with IL-2 medium on days 3 and 7. The specimen was CD4+ T cells from PBMCs cultured with HCoV-229E spike peptides, collected before COVID-19 vaccination. The sequence derives from a human donor who received a COVID-19 vaccine. V usage is TRBV6-6 and J usage is TRBJ2-3; 12 bases map to TRBD2. The CDR3 coding sequence is TGTGCCAGCAGCTTTAAGACTAGCGGGGGAGGACATACGCAGTATTTT. Its protein product is CASSFKTSGGGHTQYF.